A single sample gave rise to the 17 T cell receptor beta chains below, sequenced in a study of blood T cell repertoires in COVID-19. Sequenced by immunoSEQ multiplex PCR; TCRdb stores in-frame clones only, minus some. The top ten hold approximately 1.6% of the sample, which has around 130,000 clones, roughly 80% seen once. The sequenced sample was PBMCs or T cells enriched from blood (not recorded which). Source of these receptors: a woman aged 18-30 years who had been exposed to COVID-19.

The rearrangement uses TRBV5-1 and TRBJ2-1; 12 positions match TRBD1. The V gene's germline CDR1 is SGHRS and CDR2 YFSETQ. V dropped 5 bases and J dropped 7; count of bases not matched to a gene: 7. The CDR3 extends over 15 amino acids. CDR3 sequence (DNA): TGCGCCAGCAGTCAGCCGGGACAGGGGGCAAATGAGCAGTTCTTC. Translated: CASSQPGQGANEQFF.

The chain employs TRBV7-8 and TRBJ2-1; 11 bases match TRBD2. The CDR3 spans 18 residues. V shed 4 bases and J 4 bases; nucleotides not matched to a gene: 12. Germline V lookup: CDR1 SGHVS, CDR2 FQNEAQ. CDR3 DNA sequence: TGTGCCAGCAGCTCAAACCCCCCCGGGACTAGCGGTTACAATGAGCAGTTCTTC. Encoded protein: CASSSNPPGTSGYNEQFF.

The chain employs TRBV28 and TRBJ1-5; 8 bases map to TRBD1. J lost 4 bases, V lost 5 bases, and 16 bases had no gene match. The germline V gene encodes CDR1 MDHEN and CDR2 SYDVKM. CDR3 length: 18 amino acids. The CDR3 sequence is CASSALPGTTGGNQPQHF. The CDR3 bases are TGTGCCAGCAGTGCGTTACCCGGGACCACAGGGGGAAATCAGCCCCAGCATTTT.

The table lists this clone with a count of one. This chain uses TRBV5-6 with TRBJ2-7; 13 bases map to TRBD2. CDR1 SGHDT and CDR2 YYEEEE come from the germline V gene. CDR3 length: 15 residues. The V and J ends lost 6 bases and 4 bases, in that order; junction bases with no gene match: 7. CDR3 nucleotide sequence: TGTGCCAGCAATAAGGGACTAGCGGGACTTTACGAGCAGTACTTC. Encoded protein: CASNKGLAGLYEQYF.

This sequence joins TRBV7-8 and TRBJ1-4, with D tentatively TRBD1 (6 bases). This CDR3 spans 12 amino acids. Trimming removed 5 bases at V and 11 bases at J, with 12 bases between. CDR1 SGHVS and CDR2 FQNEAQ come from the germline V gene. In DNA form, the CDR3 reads TGTGCCAGCAGCCCCAGGGGCGGGAAACTGTTTTTT. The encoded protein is CASSPRGGKLFF.

The CDR3: CASSLTGGNEAFF. CDR3 coding DNA: TGTGCCAGCAGCTTGACAGGGGGGAATGAAGCTTTCTTT. The chain has TRBV11-2 and TRBJ1-1; 9 bases line up with TRBD1. Germline CDR1 reads SGHAT; CDR2 reads FQNNGV. V lost 3 bases to trimming and J lost 7 bases; unmatched junction nucleotides: 3. The CDR3 totals 13 residues.

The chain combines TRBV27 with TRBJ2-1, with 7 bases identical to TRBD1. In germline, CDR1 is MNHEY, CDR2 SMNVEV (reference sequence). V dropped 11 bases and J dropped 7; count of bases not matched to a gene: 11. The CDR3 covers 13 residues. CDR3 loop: CAALGQNGNEQFF. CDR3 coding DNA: TGTGCCGCCCTGGGACAGAATGGGAATGAGCAGTTCTTC.

The CDR3 loop reads CASSQEEGAGEAFF. The DNA for the CDR3 is TGTGCCAGCAGCCAAGAAGAGGGGGCGGGTGAAGCTTTCTTT. The chain recombines TRBV3-1 (or the pseudogene TRBV3-2) with TRBJ1-1, with TRBD1 matching over 7 bases. CDR3 length: 14 amino acids. The trim removed 0 bases at V and 7 bases at J, leaving 5 bases unmatched. Germline V gives CDR1 LGHDT, CDR2 YNNKEL (reference sequence).

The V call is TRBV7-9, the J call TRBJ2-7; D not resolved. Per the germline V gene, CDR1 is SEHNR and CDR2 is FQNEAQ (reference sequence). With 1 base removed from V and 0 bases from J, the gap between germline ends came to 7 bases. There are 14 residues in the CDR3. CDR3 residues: CASSLELSSYEQYF. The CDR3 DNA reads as TGTGCCAGCAGCTTAGAGCTGAGCTCCTACGAGCAGTACTTC.

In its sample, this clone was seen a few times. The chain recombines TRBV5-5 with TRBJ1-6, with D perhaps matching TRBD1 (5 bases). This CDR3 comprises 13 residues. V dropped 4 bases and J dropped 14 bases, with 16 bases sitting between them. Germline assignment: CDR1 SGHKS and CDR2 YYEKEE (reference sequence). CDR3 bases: TGTGCCAGCAGCCAAGACAGTCATCGTACCCTCCACTTT. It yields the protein CASSQDSHRTLHF. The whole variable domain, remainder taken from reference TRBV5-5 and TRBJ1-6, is DAGVTQSPTHLIKTRGQQVTLRCSPISGHKSVSWYQQVLGQGPQFIFQYYEKEERGRGNFPDRFSARQFPNYSSELNVNALLLGDSALYLCASSQDSHRTLHFGNGTRLTVT.

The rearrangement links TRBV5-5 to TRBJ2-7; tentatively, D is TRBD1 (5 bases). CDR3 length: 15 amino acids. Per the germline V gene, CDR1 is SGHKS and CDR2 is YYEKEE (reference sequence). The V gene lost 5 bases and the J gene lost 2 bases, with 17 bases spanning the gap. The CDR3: CASRLWQGSTYEQYF. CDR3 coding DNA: TGTGCCAGCAGGTTGTGGCAGGGAAGTACCTACGAGCAGTACTTC. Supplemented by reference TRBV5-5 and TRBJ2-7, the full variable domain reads DAGVTQSPTHLIKTRGQQVTLRCSPISGHKSVSWYQQVLGQGPQFIFQYYEKEERGRGNFPDRFSARQFPNYSSELNVNALLLGDSALYLCASRLWQGSTYEQYFGPGTRLTVT.

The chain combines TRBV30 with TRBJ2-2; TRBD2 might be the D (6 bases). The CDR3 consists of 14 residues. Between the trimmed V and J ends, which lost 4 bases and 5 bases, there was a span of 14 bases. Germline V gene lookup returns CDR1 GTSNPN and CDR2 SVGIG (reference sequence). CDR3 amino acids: CAWTTLAATGELFF. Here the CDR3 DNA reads TGTGCCTGGACGACACTAGCAGCGACCGGGGAGCTGTTTTTT.

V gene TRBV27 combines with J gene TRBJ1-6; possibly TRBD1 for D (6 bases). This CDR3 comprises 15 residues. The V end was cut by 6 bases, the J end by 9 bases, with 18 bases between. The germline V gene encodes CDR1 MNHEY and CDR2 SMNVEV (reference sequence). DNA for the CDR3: TGTGCCAGCAGAGGAAAACAGGGTATGACTTCACCCCTCCACTTT. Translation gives CASRGKQGMTSPLHF.

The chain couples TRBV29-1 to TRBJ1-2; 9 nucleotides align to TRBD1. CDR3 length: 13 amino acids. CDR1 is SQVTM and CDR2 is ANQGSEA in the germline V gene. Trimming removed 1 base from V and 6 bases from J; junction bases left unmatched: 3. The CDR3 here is CSVEVRTGDGYTF. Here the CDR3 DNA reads TGCAGCGTTGAAGTCCGGACAGGGGATGGCTACACCTTC.

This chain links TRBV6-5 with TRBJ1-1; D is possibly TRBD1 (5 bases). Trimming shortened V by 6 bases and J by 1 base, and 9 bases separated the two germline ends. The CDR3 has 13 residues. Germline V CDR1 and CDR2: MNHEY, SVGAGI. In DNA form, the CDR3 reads TGTGCCAGCAGCCTGACAGAGAACACTGAAGCTTTCTTT. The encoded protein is CASSLTENTEAFF.

CDR3 DNA: TGTGCCAGCAGTGACGACAGCTACGAGCAGTACTTC. Translated: CASSDDSYEQYF. The rearrangement uses TRBV25-1 and TRBJ2-7; D may be TRBD1 (5 bases). V was shortened by 3 bases and J by 3 bases, with 6 bases between the two germline ends. From germline, CDR1 is MGHDK and CDR2 SYGVNS. The CDR3 is 12 amino acids.

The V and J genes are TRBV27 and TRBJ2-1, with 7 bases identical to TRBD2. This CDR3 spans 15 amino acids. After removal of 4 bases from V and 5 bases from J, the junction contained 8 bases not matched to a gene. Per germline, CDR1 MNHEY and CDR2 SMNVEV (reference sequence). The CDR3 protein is CASSSWRERDNEQFF. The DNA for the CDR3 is TGTGCCAGCAGTTCTTGGCGGGAGAGAGACAATGAGCAGTTCTTC.